These T cell receptor beta chains were read from a single sample in a study of T cells after yellow fever vaccination. TCRdb re-called the 5' RACE reads through MiXCR, storing one row per CDR3 protein. This repertoire shows about 220,000 distinct CDR3 sequences, 3% to 3.5% found once; its top ten account for roughly 3%. This material consisted of CD4+ T cells sorted from PBMCs, taken 10 days after the yellow fever booster vaccination. These receptors all come from a man between 18 and 35 years old who received the YFV17D yellow fever vaccine. Each CDR3 is given with its conserved first and last residue. A D gene is named only where the DNA matches it firmly. Clone size is not always given. Where it is, it says once, few, many or a class for expanded clones.

DNA: TGTGCCAGCAGTCTCACGGGAGGGTATAGGGCGAACACCGGGGAGCTGTTTTTT; CDR3: CASSLTGGYRANTGELFF; D: TRBD2; size: few; J: TRBJ2-2; V: TRBV27
DNA: TGTGCCAGCATGGTCGGCGGGGGGGCCTTCGAGCAGTACTTC; CDR3: CASMVGGGAFEQYF; D: TRBD2; size: many; J: TRBJ2-7; V: TRBV7-2
DNA: TGTGCCAGCAGCCAAGGGGTCGCGGACACCGGGGAGCTGTTTTTT; CDR3: CASSQGVADTGELFF; D: -; size: -; J: TRBJ2-2; V: TRBV4-2
DNA: TGTGCCAGCAGTCCCCTTGGGCACATGAACACTGAAGCTTTCTTT; CDR3: CASSPLGHMNTEAFF; D: -; size: few; J: TRBJ1-1; V: TRBV14
DNA: TGTGCCACCAGTGATTTGTCGGGACCTAGCACAGATACGCAGTATTTT; CDR3: CATSDLSGPSTDTQYF; D: -; size: many; J: TRBJ2-3; V: TRBV24-1
DNA: TGTGCCAGCATGGGCCAGGGGGACACTGAAGCTTTCTTT; CDR3: CASMGQGDTEAFF; D: TRBD1; size: few; J: TRBJ1-1; V: TRBV2
DNA: TGTGCCAGCAGTGAAGCGGGGGGGCTGAATACGCAGTATTTT; CDR3: CASSEAGGLNTQYF; D: -; size: -; J: TRBJ2-3; V: TRBV6-1
DNA: TGCGCCAGCAACGGTAACGGGGGAGTCACAGATACGCAGTATTTT; CDR3: CASNGNGGVTDTQYF; D: -; size: many; J: TRBJ2-3; V: TRBV5-1
DNA: TGCGCCAGCAGCTTCAACACGGGACAGGGGGCCTACGAGCAGTACTTC; CDR3: CASSFNTGQGAYEQYF; D: TRBD1; size: -; J: TRBJ2-7; V: TRBV5-1
DNA: TGCAGCGTTGCCTTGGGACAGGGAACCACAGATACGCAGTATTTT; CDR3: CSVALGQGTTDTQYF; D: TRBD1; size: few; J: TRBJ2-3; V: TRBV29-1
DNA: TGTGCCAGTAGAATGGACCCATTTGAGCCCCAGCATTTT; CDR3: CASRMDPFEPQHF; D: -; size: few; J: TRBJ1-5; V: TRBV19
DNA: TGCGCCAGCAGCTACCCGGGGACGAACGAGCAGTACTTC; CDR3: CASSYPGTNEQYF; D: -; size: many; J: TRBJ2-7; V: TRBV5-1
DNA: TGTGCCAGTAGTCATTTGATTGGACAGTCTAACTATGGCTACACCTTC; CDR3: CASSHLIGQSNYGYTF; D: -; size: few; J: TRBJ1-2; V: TRBV19
DNA: TGTGCCAGCAGTTCGAGCGGGGGGGGCTACAATGAGCAGTTCTTC; CDR3: CASSSSGGGYNEQFF; D: TRBD2; size: many; J: TRBJ2-1; V: TRBV7-3
DNA: TGTGCCAGCAGCGTCGGTAGCAGTAAGGGAGTTGAGCAGTTCTTC; CDR3: CASSVGSSKGVEQFF; D: -; size: many; J: TRBJ2-1; V: TRBV9
DNA: TGTGCCAGTTGTCCCGGGACAGGGGTTATCGGGGAGCTGTTTTTT; CDR3: CASCPGTGVIGELFF; D: TRBD1; size: many; J: TRBJ2-2; V: TRBV12-3/TRBV12-4
DNA: TGTGCCAGCAGCCTATTCAGACTAGCAGACACCGGGGAGCTGTTTTTT; CDR3: CASSLFRLADTGELFF; D: TRBD2; size: many; J: TRBJ2-2; V: TRBV6-2/TRBV6-3
DNA: TGTGCCGGAGGACTAGCGCAAGAGACCCAGTACTTC; CDR3: CAGGLAQETQYF; D: TRBD2; size: many; J: TRBJ2-5; V: TRBV7-9
DNA: TGCGCCAGCAGCTTGGAAGGAGTGTGGCCGAACACTGAAGCTTTCTTT; CDR3: CASSLEGVWPNTEAFF; D: -; size: few; J: TRBJ1-1; V: TRBV5-1
DNA: TGTGCCAGCAGTTTATTAGTCCTGGGACTAGCGGGGAAAGAGACCCAGTACTTC; CDR3: CASSLLVLGLAGKETQYF; D: TRBD2; size: many; J: TRBJ2-5; V: TRBV12-3/TRBV12-4
DNA: TGTGCCAGCAGCTTAGTTTTCTATGGCTACACCTTC; CDR3: CASSLVFYGYTF; D: -; size: many; J: TRBJ1-2; V: TRBV7-2
DNA: TGTGCCAGCTCCCAGACAGCCCCTGGGGCCAACGTCCTGACTTTC; CDR3: CASSQTAPGANVLTF; D: -; size: few; J: TRBJ2-6; V: TRBV18
DNA: TGTGCCAGCTCACAACTCCACCGGGGTGAAAAACTGTTTTTT; CDR3: CASSQLHRGEKLFF; D: -; size: few; J: TRBJ1-4; V: TRBV18
DNA: TGCGCCAGCAGCTTGCAATTCGCCGCAACAGATACGCAGTATTTT; CDR3: CASSLQFAATDTQYF; D: -; size: many; J: TRBJ2-3; V: TRBV5-1
DNA: TGTGCCAGCAGCCCTTCCCCACTAGCGGGGGGCCAAGAGACCCAGTACTTC; CDR3: CASSPSPLAGGQETQYF; D: TRBD2; size: -; J: TRBJ2-5; V: TRBV4-2
DNA: TGTGCCAGCAGCCTTACTAGCGCCGGGGAGCTGTTTTTT; CDR3: CASSLTSAGELFF; D: TRBD2; size: many; J: TRBJ2-2; V: TRBV3-1
DNA: TGCGCCAGCGGGGAGCAGGGGGCATCCAATGAGCAGTTCTTC; CDR3: CASGEQGASNEQFF; D: TRBD1; size: many; J: TRBJ2-1; V: TRBV5-1